The 28 T cell receptor beta chains below were found in one sample sequenced in a study of T cells in Graves' hyperthyroidism and ophthalmopathy. RNA transcripts gave rise to amplified TCR beta CDR3 regions. HTBI primers were the set used in a first-round RT-PCR of the TCR CDR3. TCRdb re-called the multiplex PCR reads with MiXCR, one entry per CDR3 protein. This sample yields about 96,000 distinct CDR3 sequences, of which roughly 56% are seen a single time; around 27% belongs to the top ten. Specimen: blood. The receptors come from a woman in her thirties or forties with Graves' hyperthyroidism.

This clonotype was detected ten times or more. This chain uses TRBV7-2 with TRBJ2-7; TRBD2 matches 8 bases. Germline V CDR1 and CDR2: SGHTA, FQGNSA. The J segment lost 2 bases and the V segment lost 7 bases, leaving 10 bases of the junction unmatched. There are 15 residues in the CDR3. The CDR3 spells CASTSGSGGAYEQYF. DNA for the CDR3: TGTGCCAGCACCTCTGGAAGCGGGGGAGCCTACGAGCAGTACTTC.

This clonotype was seen once. Relative to the germline gene, one junction end is altered; a read error may explain this. CDR3 bases: TGTGCCAGCAGTGGAGGTAGAGTGAATCAGCTCCAGCATTTT. This encodes CASSGGRVNQLQHF. The chain joins TRBV6-5 to TRBJ1-5; no clear D gene. The CDR3 sequence is 14 residues long. Germline lookup yields CDR1 MNHEY and CDR2 SVGAGI.

This chain's CDR3 is CASSGQLGTGAYGYTF. For the CDR3, the DNA is TGTGCCAGCAGTGGGCAACTTGGGACAGGTGCCTATGGCTACACCTTC. This rearrangement joins TRBV2 to TRBJ1-2, with 8 bases that match TRBD1. The CDR3 runs to 16 residues. Germline CDR1 reads SNHLY; CDR2 reads FYNNEI. The junction had 11 bases not matched to a gene; V was cut back by 4 bases and J by 4 bases.

The V and J genes are TRBV10-3 and TRBJ1-2; D remains unclear. The germline CDR1 and CDR2 sequences are ENHRY and SYGVKD. The CDR3 sequence is 14 residues long. The ends were cut back, 6 bases at V and 3 bases at J, with 14 bases in the middle. CDR3 DNA: TGTGCCATCAGGGATAACCGGAGCTACTATGGCTACACCTTC. This encodes CAIRDNRSYYGYTF.

This sequence joins TRBV29-1 and TRBJ2-5; D might be TRBD1 or TRBD2, each matching 7 bases. The length of the CDR3 is 14 residues. The V end lost 7 bases, the J end lost 7 bases, and 22 bases lay between the germline ends. In germline, CDR1 is SQVTM, CDR2 ANQGSEA. The CDR3 loop reads CSAVGEGALGTQYF. The DNA of the CDR3 is TGCAGCGCCGTCGGGGAGGGGGCGCTGGGGACCCAGTACTTC.

This clonotype has a count of ten or more. V usage is TRBV20-1 and J usage is TRBJ1-1, with TRBD1 matching over 7 bases. The CDR3 extends over 14 amino acids. Germline V gene sequence: CDR1 DFQATT, CDR2 SNEGSKA (reference sequence). Germline trimming cut 1 base from V and 8 bases from J; bases unmatched to any gene: 10. CDR3 coding DNA: TGCAGTGCTAGAGCTGGCAGGGGGATGTTGGAAGCTTTCTTT. Translation gives CSARAGRGMLEAFF.

The rearrangement joins TRBV7-9 to TRBJ2-6; possibly TRBD1 or TRBD2 for D (5 bases each). Trimming took 5 bases from V and 11 from J, leaving 19 bases between them. There are 15 residues in the CDR3. Germline CDR1 and CDR2: SEHNR and FQNEAQ (reference sequence). CDR3 sequence reads: CASSQPGPGAYVLTF. The CDR3 nucleotides are TGTGCCAGCAGCCAGCCGGGACCAGGAGCTTACGTCCTGACTTTC.

The rearrangement joins TRBV20-1 to TRBJ1-1; 9 nucleotides align to TRBD1. Germline V gene data show CDR1 as DFQATT and CDR2 as SNEGSKA (reference sequence). The CDR3 covers 13 residues. V shed 3 bases, J shed 11 bases, and the junction held 10 bases outside the gene matches. Here the CDR3 reads CSARGQGPPGAFF. The CDR3 region has the DNA TGCAGTGCTAGGGGACAGGGACCTCCTGGGGCTTTCTTT.

This clonotype has at least ten counts. The CDR3 DNA is TGTGCCAGCAGCCAAGGACGTTGGGGCTACACCTTC. Residues: CASSQGRWGYTF. The chain couples TRBV14 to TRBJ1-2, with D unresolved. There are 12 residues in the CDR3. The V end lost 1 base, the J end lost 8 bases, and 8 bases lay between the germline ends. CDR1 SGHDN and CDR2 FVKESK come from the germline V gene. The variable domain in full, completed from reference TRBV14 and TRBJ1-2, reads EAGVTQFPSHSVIEKGQTVTLRCDPISGHDNLYWYRRVMGKEIKFLLHFVKESKQDESGMPNNRFLAERTGGTYSTLKVQPAELEDSGVYFCASSQGRWGYTFGSGTRLTVV.

This clonotype was seen at least ten times. This sequence joins TRBV7-6 and TRBJ1-1; D possibly corresponds to TRBD1 (6 bases). Germline CDR1 and CDR2: SGHVS and FNYEAQ. Between the trimmed V and J ends, which lost 4 bases and 1 base, there was a span of 10 bases. This CDR3 region has 14 residues. The CDR3 loop is CASSSGAGNTEAFF. The CDR3 region has the DNA TGTGCCAGCAGCTCGGGGGCAGGGAACACTGAAGCTTTCTTT.

The J gene is TRBJ1-1, the V gene TRBV7-2; TRBD1 is a possible D gene (5 bases). V lost 3 bases and J 6 bases, leaving 11 bases between the germline ends. Germline values: CDR1 SGHTA, CDR2 FQGNSA. This CDR3 comprises 13 residues. The DNA for the CDR3 is TGTGCCAGCAGCTTTAGCAGGGCTTCTGAAGCTTTCTTT. Its protein is CASSFSRASEAFF.

The V call is TRBV29-1, the J call TRBJ2-3; tentatively, D is TRBD1 (6 bases). The CDR3 runs 12 residues. Per germline, CDR1 SQVTM and CDR2 ANQGSEA. The CDR3 bases are TGCTGTGTTAAAACAGGGTCAGATACGCAGTATTTT. As protein: CCVKTGSDTQYF.

The chain employs TRBV12-3 or TRBV12-4 and TRBJ2-3, with TRBD2 matching 13 bases. This CDR3 region has 17 residues. V gave up 7 bases and J gave up 1 base; unmatched junction bases: 8. The CDR3 loop is CASTMTSGRMGTDTQYF. CDR3 DNA: TGTGCCAGCACCATGACTAGCGGGAGGATGGGCACAGATACGCAGTATTTT.

The V gene is TRBV7-3, the J gene TRBJ1-5; possible D gene TRBD1, 6 bases. The CDR3 is 15 residues long. V was pared by 2 bases and J by 5 bases, with 13 bases between. CDR1 is SGHTA, CDR2 FQGTGA, per germline. The CDR3 loop is CASSLWGATYQPQHF. The DNA for the CDR3 is TGTGCCAGCAGCTTATGGGGGGCTACCTATCAGCCCCAGCATTTT. Full variable domain (outside the CDR3, taken from reference TRBV7-3 and TRBJ1-5): GAGVSQTPSNKVTEKGKYVELRCDPISGHTALYWYRQSLGQGPEFLIYFQGTGAADDSGLPNDRFFAVRPEGSVSTLKIQRTERGDSAVYLCASSLWGATYQPQHFGDGTRLSIL.

The sample holds many counts of this clonotype. The chain is built from TRBV2 and TRBJ2-7; D gene unclear. The germline V gene has CDR1 SNHLY and CDR2 FYNNEI. Deletions cut 5 bases from V and 1 base from J, with 15 bases between. The CDR3 is 15 residues long. The CDR3 loop is CASSSRLLKSYEQYF. CDR3 nucleotides: TGTGCCAGCAGTTCGCGGTTGTTGAAGTCCTACGAGCAGTACTTC.

This clonotype occurred a few times. The chain joins TRBV10-3 to TRBJ1-6; D is perhaps TRBD1 (5 bases). The germline gives CDR1 ENHRY, CDR2 SYGVKD. V gave up 11 bases and J gave up 7 bases, with 15 bases separating them. The CDR3 runs to 13 residues. CDR3 sequence (DNA): TGTGCCTGGAGTCCACAGGTGAATTCACCCCTCCACTTT. Its protein is CAWSPQVNSPLHF.

This clonotype was observed a single time. This chain uses TRBV29-1 with TRBJ2-2; 9 bases are shared with TRBD2. The V gene's germline CDR1 is SQVTM and CDR2 ANQGSEA. Trimming took 6 bases from V and 6 from J; bases not matched to a gene: 8. The CDR3 is 14 residues long. CDR3 coding DNA: TGCAGCGTCCGCGGTACTAGCGGGCCCGGGGAGCTGTTTTTT. Encoded protein: CSVRGTSGPGELFF.

Ten or more counts support this clonotype. The chain uses TRBV9 and TRBJ1-3; TRBD1 aligns across 8 bases. Germline CDR1 SGDLS, CDR2 YYNGEE. This CDR3 spans 17 amino acids. Unmatched junction bases numbered 10, after V lost 3 bases and J lost 2 bases. The CDR3 nucleotides are TGTGCCAGCAGCGCGGGACAGGCGCATAGTCCTGGAAACACCATATATTTT. Its translation is CASSAGQAHSPGNTIYF.

The chain recombines TRBV29-1 with TRBJ1-2; tentative D call: TRBD1 (5 bases). V dropped 4 bases and J dropped 6 bases, with 9 bases sitting between them. CDR3 length equals 11 residues. Germline CDR1 reads SQVTM; CDR2 reads ANQGSEA. CDR3 residues: CSVGGYNGYTF. CDR3 DNA sequence: TGCAGCGTTGGGGGGTACAATGGCTACACCTTC.

To note about this clonotype: A much larger clone is a single base away; this may be a read error. The chain combines TRBV10-3 with TRBJ1-6; D might be TRBD1 (5 bases). Trimming pared 11 bases from V and 9 bases from J, leaving 17 bases between. Looked up from germline, CDR1 is ENHRY and CDR2 is SYGVKD. This CDR3 has 13 residues. CDR3 DNA: TGTGCCGGTTGGGGCCGAAGGGGTTCACCCCTCCACTTT. Protein sequence: CAGWGRRGSPLHF.

This clonotype was recorded many times. The chain combines TRBV14 with TRBJ2-5; D call uncertain. Trimming took off 1 base at V and 1 base at J, with 7 bases between the two ends. The germline V gene has CDR1 SGHDN and CDR2 FVKESK. The CDR3 loop spans 14 amino acids. The CDR3 DNA reads as TGTGCCAGCAGCCAAGGGAACTTCCAAGAGACCCAGTACTTC. It codes for CASSQGNFQETQYF.

This clonotype was found once. The conserved phenylalanine or tryptophan is not found at the CDR3 terminus, so this likely reflects a read error. The DNA is left out, because the CDR3 cannot be placed on it with certainty; the CDR3 is given as TCRdb lists it. The chain employs TRBV2 and TRBJ2-6; the DNA was not used to check the table's D call, TRBD2. Germline V gives CDR1 SNHLY, CDR2 FYNNEI. The CDR3 comprises 18 residues, both ends counted. CDR3 sequence reads: CASSPQAGARSGANVLVL.

About this clonotype itself: A much larger clone differs by one base, so this may be a read error. V and J are TRBV27 and TRBJ2-5; D is possibly TRBD2 (7 bases). V was shortened by 6 bases and J by 4 bases, with 18 bases between the two germline ends. Germline lookup yields CDR1 MNHEY and CDR2 SMNVEV (reference sequence). CDR3 length: 15 residues. The CDR3 protein is CASRPLAEGGETQYF. The DNA of the CDR3 is TGTGCCAGCAGACCTCTAGCGGAGGGGGGAGAGACCCAGTACTTC.

The chain joins TRBV20-1 to TRBJ1-5; D is unresolved. V was pared by 3 bases and J by 9 bases, with 12 bases between. The CDR3 sequence is 12 residues long. Germline loops: CDR1 DFQATT, CDR2 SNEGSKA (reference sequence). The DNA for the CDR3 is TGCAGTGCTAGCCGCGAGCTCGCGCCCCAGCATTTT. Encoded protein: CSASRELAPQHF.

This clonotype was picked up a small number of times. Mismatch with germline at one junction end may stem from a read error. As DNA, the CDR3 is TGTGCCAGCAGTATTGGCGAATCAGCTGAAGTTTTCTTT. Amino acids: CASSIGESAEVFF. This chain joins TRBV24-1 and TRBJ1-1; no clear D gene. CDR3 size: 13 residues. CDR1 is KGHDR, CDR2 SFDVKD, per germline.

Comment on this clonotype: A read error may account for a junction end that differs from germline. The chain joins TRBV10-3 to TRBJ1-5; a possible D gene is TRBD1 (5 bases). Germline V gene sequence: CDR1 ENHRY, CDR2 SYGVKD. This CDR3 is 16 amino acids long. The CDR3 DNA follows: TGTGCCAGCAGTTACGGGTGGGCTAGCGGGACTCAGCCCCAGCATTTT. Protein: CASSYGWASGTQPQHF.

This rearrangement joins TRBV15 to TRBJ1-5; D possibly corresponds to TRBD1 (5 bases). This CDR3 region has 12 residues. Trimming took off 3 bases at V and 6 bases at J, with 6 bases between the two ends. CDR1 is LNHNV and CDR2 is YYDKDF in the germline V gene (reference sequence). The CDR3 protein is CATSRDIQPQHF. The CDR3 DNA reads as TGTGCCACCAGCAGGGACATTCAGCCCCAGCATTTT. The full variable domain, with the rest looked up from reference TRBV15 and TRBJ1-5, is DAMVIQNPRYQVTQFGKPVTLSCSQTLNHNVMYWYQQKSSQAPKLLFHYYDKDFNNEADTPDNFQSRRPNTSFCFLDIRSPGLGDTAMYLCATSRDIQPQHFGDGTRLSIL.

As concerns this clonotype: It is unclear where the CDR3 begins or ends on the DNA, so no DNA is shown, and the CDR3 is as TCRdb lists it. The gene calls are TRBV7-9 and TRBJ1-2. The CDR3 numbers 12 amino acids, ends counted. In germline, CDR1 is SEHNR, CDR2 FQNEAQ (reference sequence). The CDR3 reads CASSLVGQGNTF.